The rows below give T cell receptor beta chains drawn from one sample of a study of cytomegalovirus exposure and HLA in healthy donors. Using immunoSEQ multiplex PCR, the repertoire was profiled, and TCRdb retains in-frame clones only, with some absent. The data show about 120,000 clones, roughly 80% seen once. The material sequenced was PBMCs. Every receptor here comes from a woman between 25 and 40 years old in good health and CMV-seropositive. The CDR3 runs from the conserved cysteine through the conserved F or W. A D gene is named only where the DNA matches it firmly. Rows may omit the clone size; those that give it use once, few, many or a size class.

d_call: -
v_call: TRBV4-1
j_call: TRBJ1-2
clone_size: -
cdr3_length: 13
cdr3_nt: TGCGCCAGCAGGGGCTCGACAGCGAGTGGCTACACCTTC
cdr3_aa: CASRGSTASGYTF

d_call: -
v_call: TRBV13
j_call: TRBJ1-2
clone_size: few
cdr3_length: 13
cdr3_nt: TGTGCCAGCAGCTTAGGAGGAAGCGATGGCTACACCTTC
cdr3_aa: CASSLGGSDGYTF

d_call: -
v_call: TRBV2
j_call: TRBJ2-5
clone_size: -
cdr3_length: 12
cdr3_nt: TGTGCCAGCAGTGAGCGTGCTGAGACCCAGTACTTC
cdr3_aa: CASSERAETQYF

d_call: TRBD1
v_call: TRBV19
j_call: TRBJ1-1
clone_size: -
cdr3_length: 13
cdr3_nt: TGTGCCAGTTTAGGGACAGGGGCTTTTACGGCTTTCTTT
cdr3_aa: CASLGTGAFTAFF

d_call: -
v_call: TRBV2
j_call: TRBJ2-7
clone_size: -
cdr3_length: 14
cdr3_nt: TGTGCCAGCAGTGTTGTAGCGGCCTCCTACAAGCAGTACTTC
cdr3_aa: CASSVVAASYKQYF

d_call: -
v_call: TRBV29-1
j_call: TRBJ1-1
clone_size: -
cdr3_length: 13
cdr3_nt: TGCAGCGCCTTAGGACAGCCCAACACTGAAGCTTTCTTT
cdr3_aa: CSALGQPNTEAFF

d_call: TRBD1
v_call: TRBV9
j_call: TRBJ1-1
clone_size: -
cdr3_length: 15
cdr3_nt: TGTGCCAGCAGCGGAGGCGGACAGGGGGCTACTGAAGCTTTCTTT
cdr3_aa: CASSGGGQGATEAFF

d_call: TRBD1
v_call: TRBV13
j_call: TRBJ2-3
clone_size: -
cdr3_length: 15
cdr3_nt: TGTGCCAGCGGGGAGACAGGGGCGAGCACAGATACGCAGTATTTT
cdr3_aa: CASGETGASTDTQYF

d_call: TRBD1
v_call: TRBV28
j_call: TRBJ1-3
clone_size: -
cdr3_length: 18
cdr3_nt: TGTGCCAGCAGTTCACCGAGACAGGGGACCGCTTCTGGAAACACCATATATTTT
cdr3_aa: CASSSPRQGTASGNTIYF

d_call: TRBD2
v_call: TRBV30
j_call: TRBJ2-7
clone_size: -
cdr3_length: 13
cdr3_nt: TGTGCCTGCCATGGGAGGGGCTTGGACGAGCAGTACTTC
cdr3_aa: CACHGRGLDEQYF

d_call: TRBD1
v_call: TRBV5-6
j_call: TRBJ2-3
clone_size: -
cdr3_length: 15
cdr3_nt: TGTGCCAGCAGCTTGGGGGGGACAGGTCCAGATACGCAGTATTTT
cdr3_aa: CASSLGGTGPDTQYF

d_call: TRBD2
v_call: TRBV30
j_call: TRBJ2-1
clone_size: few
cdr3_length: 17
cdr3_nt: TGTGCCTGGAGGTCAGGTAGCGGGGGGAGCTCCTACAATGAGCAGTTCTTC
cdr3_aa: CAWRSGSGGSSYNEQFF

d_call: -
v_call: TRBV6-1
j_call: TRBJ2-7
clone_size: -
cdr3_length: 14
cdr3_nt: TGTGCCAGCAGTATGTCCAGGGTGTCCAACGAGCAGTACTTC
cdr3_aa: CASSMSRVSNEQYF

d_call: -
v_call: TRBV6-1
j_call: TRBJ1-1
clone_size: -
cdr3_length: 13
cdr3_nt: TGTGCCAGCAGCGGACAGCAGAACACTGAAGCTTTCTTT
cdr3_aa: CASSGQQNTEAFF

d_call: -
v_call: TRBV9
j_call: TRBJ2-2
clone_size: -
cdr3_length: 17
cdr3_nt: TGTGCCAGCAGCGAGGTCGGGAGTGCCCGAGGGACCGGGGAGCTGTTTTTT
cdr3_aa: CASSEVGSARGTGELFF

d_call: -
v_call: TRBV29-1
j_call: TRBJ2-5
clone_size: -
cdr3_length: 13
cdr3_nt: TGCAGCGTTGAAGGGACAGATCAAGAGACCCAGTACTTC
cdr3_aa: CSVEGTDQETQYF

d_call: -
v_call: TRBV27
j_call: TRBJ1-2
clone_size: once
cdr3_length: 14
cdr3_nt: TGTGCCAGCAGTTTATCCGCGGCTAACTATGGCTACACCTTC
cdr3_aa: CASSLSAANYGYTF

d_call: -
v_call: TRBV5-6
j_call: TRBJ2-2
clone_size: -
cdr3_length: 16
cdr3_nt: TGTGCCAGCAGCTTGGTTTCGGCAGGCCGTAGCGGGGAGCTGTTTTTT
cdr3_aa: CASSLVSAGRSGELFF

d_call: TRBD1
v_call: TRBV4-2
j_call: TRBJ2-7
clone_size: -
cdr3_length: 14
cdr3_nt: TGTGCCAGCAGCCAAGATAGACAGGGGTTCGAGCAGTACTTC
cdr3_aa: CASSQDRQGFEQYF

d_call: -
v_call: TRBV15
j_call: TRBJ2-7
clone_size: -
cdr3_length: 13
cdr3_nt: TGTGCCACCAGCAGAGATCGGGGTTACGAGCAGTACTTC
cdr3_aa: CATSRDRGYEQYF

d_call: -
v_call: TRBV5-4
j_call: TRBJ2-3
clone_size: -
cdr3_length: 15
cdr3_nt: TGTGCCAGCAGCCTCCGGGACAAATTCACAGATACGCAGTATTTT
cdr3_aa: CASSLRDKFTDTQYF

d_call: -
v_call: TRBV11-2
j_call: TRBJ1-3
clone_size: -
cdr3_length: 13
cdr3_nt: TGTGCCAGCAGCTTAGGAGAGGCTGCCACCATATATTTT
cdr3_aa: CASSLGEAATIYF

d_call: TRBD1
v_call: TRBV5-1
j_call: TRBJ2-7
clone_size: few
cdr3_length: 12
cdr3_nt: TGCGCCAGCTTGGGACAGGGGGACGAGCAGTACTTC
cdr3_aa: CASLGQGDEQYF

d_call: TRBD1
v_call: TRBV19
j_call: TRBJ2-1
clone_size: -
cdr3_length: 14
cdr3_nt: TGTGCCAGTAGTTCACTCACAGGGGTCAATGAGCAGTTCTTC
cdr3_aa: CASSSLTGVNEQFF

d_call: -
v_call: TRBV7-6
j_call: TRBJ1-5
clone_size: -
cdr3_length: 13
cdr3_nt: TGTGCCAGCAGCCCGGCCCCGGGTCCACCCCAGCATTTT
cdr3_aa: CASSPAPGPPQHF

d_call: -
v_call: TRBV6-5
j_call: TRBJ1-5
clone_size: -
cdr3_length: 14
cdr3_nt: TGTGCCAGCGAGAGACAACTTAGCAATCAGCCCCAGCATTTT
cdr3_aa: CASERQLSNQPQHF

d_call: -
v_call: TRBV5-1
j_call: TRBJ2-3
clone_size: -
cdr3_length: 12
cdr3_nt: TGCGCCACCCGAGGGAGAACAGATACGCAGTATTTT
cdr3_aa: CATRGRTDTQYF

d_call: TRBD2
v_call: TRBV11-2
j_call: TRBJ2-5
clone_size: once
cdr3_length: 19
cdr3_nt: TGTGCCAGCAGCTTAAGGCCCCCCGCTAGCGGGGGGGACCAAGAGACCCAGTACTTC
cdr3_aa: CASSLRPPASGGDQETQYF

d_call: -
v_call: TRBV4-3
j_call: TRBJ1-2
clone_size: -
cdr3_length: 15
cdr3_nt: TGCGCCAGCCTATCCGAGGGCCATGGAAGCTATGGCTACACCTTC
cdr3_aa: CASLSEGHGSYGYTF

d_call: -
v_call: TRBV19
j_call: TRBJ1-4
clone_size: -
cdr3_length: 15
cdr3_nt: TGTGCCAGTAGCCTGGACAGAGCAACTAATGAAAAACTGTTTTTT
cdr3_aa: CASSLDRATNEKLFF

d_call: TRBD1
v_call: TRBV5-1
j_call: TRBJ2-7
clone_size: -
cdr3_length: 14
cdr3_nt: TGCGCCAGCTACCGGGACAGCAACTCCTACGAGCAGTACTTC
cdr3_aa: CASYRDSNSYEQYF

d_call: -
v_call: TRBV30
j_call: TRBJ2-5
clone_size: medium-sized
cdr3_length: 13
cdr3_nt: TGTGCCTGGAGTGGCCCCGGGGGAGAGACCCAGTACTTC
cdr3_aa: CAWSGPGGETQYF

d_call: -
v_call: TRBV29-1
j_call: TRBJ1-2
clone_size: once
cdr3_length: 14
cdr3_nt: TGCAGCGTTTCTCTGACAGATTCCATCTATGGCTACACCTTC
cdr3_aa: CSVSLTDSIYGYTF

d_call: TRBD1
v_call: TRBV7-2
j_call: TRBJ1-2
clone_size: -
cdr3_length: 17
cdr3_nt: TGTGCCAGCAGCTTAGGGTGGGTAGGGGGACAGCCATATGGCTACACCTTC
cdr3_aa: CASSLGWVGGQPYGYTF

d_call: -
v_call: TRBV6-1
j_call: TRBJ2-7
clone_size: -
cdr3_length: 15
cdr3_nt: TGTGCCAGCAGTCCTATGATGACAGGCTGGGGCGAGCAGTACTTC
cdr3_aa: CASSPMMTGWGEQYF

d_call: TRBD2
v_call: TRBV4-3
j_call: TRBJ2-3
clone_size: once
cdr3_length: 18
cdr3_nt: TGCGCCAGCAGCCAAGATCGGGGAAGCGGGGGGTCGAGAGATACGCAGTATTTT
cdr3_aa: CASSQDRGSGGSRDTQYF

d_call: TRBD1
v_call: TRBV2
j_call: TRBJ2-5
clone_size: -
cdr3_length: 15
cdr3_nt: TGTGCCAGCAGGCCCCGGGACAGGGGAACAGAGACCCAGTACTTC
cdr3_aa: CASRPRDRGTETQYF

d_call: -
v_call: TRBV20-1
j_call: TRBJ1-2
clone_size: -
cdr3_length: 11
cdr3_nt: TGCAGTGCTAGCCCCCAGGGATCTTCCACCTTC
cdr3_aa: CSASPQGSSTF

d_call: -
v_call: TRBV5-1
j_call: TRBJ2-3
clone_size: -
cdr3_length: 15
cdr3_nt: TGCGCCAGCAGTCCCGGGACACTCGGCACAGATACGCAGTATTTT
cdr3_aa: CASSPGTLGTDTQYF

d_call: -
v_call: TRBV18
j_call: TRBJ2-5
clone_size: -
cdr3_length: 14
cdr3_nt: TGTGCCAGCTCGCCCGATGGGACTTCTCAGACCCAGTACTTC
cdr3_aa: CASSPDGTSQTQYF

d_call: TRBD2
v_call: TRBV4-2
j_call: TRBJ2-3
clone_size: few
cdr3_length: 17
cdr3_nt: TGTGCCAGCAGCCAAGATCCGGGACTAGCGGGGGAGAATACGCAGTATTTT
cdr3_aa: CASSQDPGLAGENTQYF

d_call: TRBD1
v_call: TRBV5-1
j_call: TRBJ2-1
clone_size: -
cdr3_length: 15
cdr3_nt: TGCGCCAGCAGCCAGGGGACAGGGGGCTACAATGAGCAGTTCTTC
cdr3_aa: CASSQGTGGYNEQFF

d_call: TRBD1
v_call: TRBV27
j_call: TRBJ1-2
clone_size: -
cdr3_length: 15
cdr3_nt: TGTGCCAGCAGTAGAGACAGGGTGGGGGGCTATGGCTACACCTTC
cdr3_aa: CASSRDRVGGYGYTF

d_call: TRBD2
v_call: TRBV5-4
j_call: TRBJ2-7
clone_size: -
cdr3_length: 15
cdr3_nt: TGTGCCAGCAGCTCGGACCCTAGCGGCTTGAACGAGCAGTACTTC
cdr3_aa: CASSSDPSGLNEQYF

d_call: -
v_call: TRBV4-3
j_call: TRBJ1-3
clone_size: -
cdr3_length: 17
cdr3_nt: TGCGCCAGCAGCCAAGATCATCACGGTGCATCCGGAAACACCATATATTTT
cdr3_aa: CASSQDHHGASGNTIYF

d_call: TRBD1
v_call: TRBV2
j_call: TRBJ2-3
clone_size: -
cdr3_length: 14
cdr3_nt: TGTGCCAGCACTCCGGGACAGGGGACAGATACGCAGTATTTT
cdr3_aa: CASTPGQGTDTQYF

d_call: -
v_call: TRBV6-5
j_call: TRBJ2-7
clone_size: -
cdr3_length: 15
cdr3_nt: TGTGCCAGCACCGCGGGGGGGACAGGGGTGCACGAGCAGTACTTC
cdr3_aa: CASTAGGTGVHEQYF

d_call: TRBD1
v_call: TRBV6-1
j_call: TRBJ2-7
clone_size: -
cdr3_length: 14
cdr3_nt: TGTGCCAGCAGCAGGGGACAGGGGGCGGACGAGCAGTACTTC
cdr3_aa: CASSRGQGADEQYF

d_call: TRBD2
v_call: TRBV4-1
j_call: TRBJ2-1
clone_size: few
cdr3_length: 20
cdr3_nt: TGCGCCAGCAGCCAAGTTTTCGACTGGCAGCGGGGTCACCTAAACAATGAGCAGTTCTTC
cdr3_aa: CASSQVFDWQRGHLNNEQFF

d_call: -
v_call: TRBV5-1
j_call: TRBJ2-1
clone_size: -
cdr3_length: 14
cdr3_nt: TGCGCCAGCACTATTACCCCGCGATACAATGAGCAGTTCTTC
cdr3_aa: CASTITPRYNEQFF

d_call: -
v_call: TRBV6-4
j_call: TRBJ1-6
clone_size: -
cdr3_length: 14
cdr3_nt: TGTGCCCCAGCCGTCCGGGGGACTGATTCACCCCTCCACTTT
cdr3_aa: CAPAVRGTDSPLHF

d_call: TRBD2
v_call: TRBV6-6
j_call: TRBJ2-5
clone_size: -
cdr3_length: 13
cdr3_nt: TGTGCCAGCAGGCGGGGGGGGGAAGAGACCCAGTACTTC
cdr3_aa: CASRRGGEETQYF

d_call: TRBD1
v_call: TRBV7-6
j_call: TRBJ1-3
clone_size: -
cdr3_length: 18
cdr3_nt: TGTGCCAGCAGCCCTCAGACAGGACAGGGTGGTATTGGAAACACCATATATTTT
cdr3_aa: CASSPQTGQGGIGNTIYF